Listed here are 23 T cell receptor beta chains from one sample, sequenced in a study of blood T cells in healthy people across ages. A second PCR of roughly 7 to 11 cycles used a sample-barcoded 5' primer and a J-beta primer mix. Via MiXCR, TCRdb re-called the 5' RACE reads, giving one row per CDR3 protein. This table has around 800,000 distinct CDR3 sequences, 53% appearing once. Sequencing input: blood. The receptor source for this set is an elderly man in good health.

The chain recombines TRBV5-5 with TRBJ2-4; no definite D call. The CDR3 covers 15 residues. The V gene's germline CDR1 is SGHKS and CDR2 YYEKEE (reference sequence). V was clipped by 4 bases and J by 6 bases, with 17 bases between them. The CDR3 DNA is TGTGCCAGCAGCCCCTCTCTCGGTGCCGGAAACATTCAGTACTTC. It encodes CASSPSLGAGNIQYF.

V gene TRBV29-1 combines with J gene TRBJ2-5; no definite D call. The CDR3 runs 8 residues. Germline CDR1 is SQVTM and CDR2 is ANQGSEA. V lost 0 bases, J lost 13 bases, and 3 bases lay in between. The CDR3 protein is CSVEERYF. In nucleotides, the CDR3 is TGCAGCGTTGAAGAACGGTACTTC.

This clonotype has more than one count but fewer than ten. The rearrangement uses TRBV20-1 and TRBJ2-1; possible D gene TRBD2, 5 bases. Germline CDR1 reads DFQATT; CDR2 reads SNEGSKA (reference sequence). CDR3 size: 14 residues. V gave up 4 bases and J gave up 0 bases, with 10 bases separating them. The CDR3 is CSAIALSSYNEQFF. The CDR3 region has the DNA TGCAGTGCTATAGCGCTAAGCTCCTACAATGAGCAGTTCTTC.

The chain links TRBV12-3 or TRBV12-4 to TRBJ1-5; D uncertain. The CDR3 runs 16 residues. Between the trimmed V and J ends, which lost 5 bases and 0 bases, there was a span of 14 bases. CDR3 nucleotides: TGTGCCAGCAGTCCCCCCGAAGGACGTAGCAATCAGCCCCAGCATTTT. This codes for CASSPPEGRSNQPQHF.

The rearrangement uses TRBV29-1 and TRBJ2-5; 11 bases align to TRBD2. This CDR3 has 14 residues. Per the germline V gene, CDR1 is SQVTM and CDR2 is ANQGSEA. Trimming cost V 7 bases and J 5 bases; bases outside gene matches: 9. CDR3 sequence: CSAKSSGGVETQYF. CDR3 nucleotides: TGCAGCGCAAAGAGTAGCGGGGGGGTGGAGACCCAGTACTTC.

The chain employs TRBV20-1 and TRBJ2-5, with D tentatively TRBD1 (5 bases). From germline, CDR1 is DFQATT and CDR2 SNEGSKA (reference sequence). The V end was cut by 6 bases, the J end by 11 bases, with 22 bases between. The CDR3 totals 13 residues. The CDR3 DNA reads as TGCAGTGCCAACCAGGGCTCAGCCCAGGAGCAGTACTTC. Protein sequence: CSANQGSAQEQYF.

This clonotype was counted between two and nine times. The rearrangement joins TRBV6-6 to TRBJ2-1, with TRBD2 matching 11 bases. After removal of 7 bases from V and 10 bases from J, the junction contained 9 bases not matched to a gene. The CDR3 is 14 residues long. Germline lookup yields CDR1 MNHNY and CDR2 SVGAGI (reference sequence). The CDR3 region is CASTLAGGSIEQFF. The CDR3 coding sequence is TGTGCCAGCACGCTAGCGGGGGGTTCAATAGAGCAGTTCTTC.

This chain connects TRBV4-2 to TRBJ2-1; 8 bases line up with TRBD1. This CDR3 is built from 17 residues. V gave up 4 bases and J gave up 6 bases; unmatched junction bases: 14. Germline CDR1 reads LGHNA; CDR2 reads YNFKEQ. In nucleotides, the CDR3 is TGTGCCAGCAGCCCGGAGGGGTGGCAGGGGGCGACCAATGAGCAGTTCTTC. Translated: CASSPEGWQGATNEQFF.

On this clonotype: A junction boundary mismatches the germline segment, possibly from a read error. The J gene is TRBJ2-7, the V gene TRBV10-3; 9 bases agree with TRBD2. CDR3 length: 15 amino acids. The germline gives CDR1 ENHRY, CDR2 SYGVKD. CDR3 region: CTISDPGLASYEQYF. The CDR3 DNA sequence: TGTACCATCAGCGACCCGGGACTAGCCTCCTACGAGCAGTACTTC.

This clonotype was detected a few times. The chain links TRBV12-3 or TRBV12-4 to TRBJ2-7; the match to TRBD2 covers 14 bases. This CDR3 is built from 19 residues. The V and J ends lost 5 bases and 1 base, in that order; junction bases with no gene match: 13. The chain's CDR3 is CASSVDMGLAGVPSYEQYF. CDR3 in DNA: TGTGCCAGCAGTGTAGACATGGGACTAGCGGGGGTACCTTCCTACGAGCAGTACTTC.

The J gene is TRBJ2-6, the V gene TRBV13; tentatively, D is TRBD1 (6 bases). The CDR3 is 17 residues long. Germline V gene lookup returns CDR1 PRHDT and CDR2 FYEKMQ (reference sequence). V dropped 6 bases and J dropped 0 bases, with 15 bases sitting between them. In DNA, the CDR3 is TGTGCCAGCAGTAGACAGGACCACTACTCTGGGGCCAACGTCCTGACTTTC. This gives the protein CASSRQDHYSGANVLTF.

The rearrangement uses TRBV6-4 and TRBJ2-1; no clear D. V gave up 6 bases and J gave up 0 bases, with 9 bases separating them. There are 14 residues in the CDR3. Germline V gives CDR1 MRHNA, CDR2 SNTAGT. CDR3 amino acids: CASRASSSYNEQFF. DNA for the CDR3: TGTGCCAGCAGAGCGTCCTCCTCCTACAATGAGCAGTTCTTC.

This clonotype has only a few counts. This rearrangement joins TRBV2 to TRBJ1-2; 7 nucleotides align to TRBD1. The V and J ends lost 8 bases and 4 bases, in that order; junction bases with no gene match: 13. CDR1 and CDR2 (germline): SNHLY, FYNNEI. The CDR3 is 15 amino acids. The CDR3 DNA reads TGTGCCAGCTCCCAGACAGGGCCGACGGGCTATGGCTACACCTTC. It specifies CASSQTGPTGYGYTF.

This clonotype was found a few times. This rearrangement joins TRBV6-6 to TRBJ1-5; D perhaps matches TRBD1 (5 bases). CDR1 is MNHNY and CDR2 is SVGAGI in the germline V gene (reference sequence). The CDR3 contains 17 residues. Trimming shortened V by 5 bases and J by 0 bases, and 17 bases separated the two germline ends. Written as DNA, the CDR3 is TGTGCCAGCAGTAACCCCACGGGGGATTATAGCAATCAGCCCCAGCATTTT. This codes for CASSNPTGDYSNQPQHF.

This clonotype was picked up a small number of times. The rearrangement links TRBV5-1 to TRBJ2-1; a weak D match, TRBD2 (6 bases). Per the germline V gene, CDR1 is SGHRS and CDR2 is YFSETQ. Trimming removed 2 bases at V and 10 bases at J, with 13 bases between. The CDR3 length is 13 residues. The CDR3 here is CASSFLTRSEQFF. CDR3 bases: TGCGCCAGCAGCTTCCTGACTAGATCGGAGCAGTTCTTC.

V gene TRBV4-2 combines with J gene TRBJ2-1, with 14 bases lining up with TRBD2. Germline trimming cut 0 bases from V and 8 bases from J; bases unmatched to any gene: 12. CDR1 is LGHNA, CDR2 YNFKEQ, per germline. There are 19 residues in the CDR3. The CDR3 is CASSQERGTSGGPGDEQFF. The CDR3 DNA reads as TGTGCCAGCAGCCAAGAAAGGGGGACTAGCGGGGGCCCGGGAGATGAGCAGTTCTTC.

J is TRBJ2-1 and V is TRBV14, with D unclear. Deletions cut 2 bases from V and 7 bases from J, with 9 bases between. This CDR3 has 13 residues. Per the germline V gene, CDR1 is SGHDN and CDR2 is FVKESK. The CDR3 spells CASSQIVRNEQFF. For the CDR3, the DNA is TGTGCCAGCAGCCAAATAGTAAGAAATGAGCAGTTCTTC.

The rearrangement joins TRBV7-3 to TRBJ2-3; perhaps TRBD2 as D (5 bases). Between the trimmed V and J ends, which lost 5 bases and 4 bases, there was a span of 10 bases. The V gene's germline CDR1 is SGHTA and CDR2 FQGTGA. The CDR3 spans 13 residues. The CDR3 DNA is TGTGCCAGCAGCCCGGAACTAGCAGATACGCAGTATTTT. It codes for CASSPELADTQYF.

This clonotype was picked up many times. The chain is built from TRBV7-9 and TRBJ2-3; D not resolved. The germline V and J ends were trimmed by 2 bases and 3 bases, with 3 bases remaining between them. In germline, CDR1 is SEHNR, CDR2 FQNEAQ (reference sequence). The CDR3 spans 12 residues. As DNA, the CDR3 is TGTGCCAGCAGCTTAATTACAGATACGCAGTATTTT. Amino acids: CASSLITDTQYF.

CDR3 sequence: CASRGLGARTEAFF. The CDR3 DNA sequence: TGTGCCAGCAGGGGATTAGGGGCGAGGACTGAAGCTTTCTTT. J is TRBJ1-1 and V is TRBV2; possibly TRBD1 for D (5 bases). The CDR3 spans 14 residues. V was clipped by 6 bases and J by 5 bases, with 16 bases between them. Germline CDR1 reads SNHLY; CDR2 reads FYNNEI. Supplemented by reference TRBV2 and TRBJ1-1, the full variable domain reads EPEVTQTPSHQVTQMGQEVILRCVPISNHLYFYWYRQILGQKVEFLVSFYNNEISEKSEIFDDQFSVERPDGSNFTLKIRSTKLEDSAMYFCASRGLGARTEAFFGQGTRLTVV.

This clonotype was found a few times. V and J are TRBV5-1 and TRBJ2-2; no reliable D call. With 0 bases removed from V and 6 bases from J, the gap between germline ends came to 15 bases. The germline gives CDR1 SGHRS, CDR2 YFSETQ. There are 16 residues in the CDR3. CDR3 amino acids: CASSLAVVGDPGELFF. The CDR3 region has the DNA TGCGCCAGCAGCTTGGCAGTGGTCGGCGATCCCGGGGAGCTGTTTTTT. Together with reference TRBV5-1 and TRBJ2-2, the CDR3 gives the full variable domain: KAGVTQTPRYLIKTRGQQVTLSCSPISGHRSVSWYQQTPGQGLQFLFEYFSETQRNKGNFPGRFSGRQFSNSRSEMNVSTLELGDSALYLCASSLAVVGDPGELFFGEGSRLTVL.

The genes are TRBV7-9 and TRBJ2-7; D is perhaps TRBD1 or TRBD2 (5 bases each). The DNA end favors TRBJ2-5, so the J call may be wrong. The CDR3 extends over 13 amino acids. Germline loops: CDR1 SEHNR, CDR2 FQNEAQ (reference sequence). The chain's CDR3 is CASSWDGKETQYF. CDR3 nucleotide sequence: TGTGCCAGCAGCTGGGACGGAAAGGAGACCCAGTACTTC.

This clonotype was seen ten or more times. V usage is TRBV7-3 and J usage is TRBJ2-3, with TRBD2 matching over 7 bases. The junction had 4 bases not matched to a gene; V was cut back by 2 bases and J by 2 bases. Germline CDR1 is SGHTA and CDR2 is FQGTGA. The CDR3 consists of 15 residues. The CDR3 coding sequence is TGTGCCAGCAGCTTAGGAACTAGCGTCACAGATACGCAGTATTTT. Protein product: CASSLGTSVTDTQYF.